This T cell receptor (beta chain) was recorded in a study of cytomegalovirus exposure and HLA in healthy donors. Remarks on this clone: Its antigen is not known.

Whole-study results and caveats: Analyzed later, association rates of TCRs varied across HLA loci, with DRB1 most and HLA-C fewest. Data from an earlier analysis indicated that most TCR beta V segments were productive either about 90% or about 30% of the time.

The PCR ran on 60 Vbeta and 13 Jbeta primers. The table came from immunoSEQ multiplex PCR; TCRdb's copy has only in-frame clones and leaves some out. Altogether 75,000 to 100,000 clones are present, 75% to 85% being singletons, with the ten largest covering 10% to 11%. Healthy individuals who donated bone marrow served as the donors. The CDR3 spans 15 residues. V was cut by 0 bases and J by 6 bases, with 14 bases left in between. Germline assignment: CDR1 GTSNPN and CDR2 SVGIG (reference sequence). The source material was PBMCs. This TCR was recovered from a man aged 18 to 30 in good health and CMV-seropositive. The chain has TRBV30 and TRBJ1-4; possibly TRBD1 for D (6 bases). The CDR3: CAWSVRGSVDEKLFF. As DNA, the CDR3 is TGTGCCTGGAGTGTAAGGGGGTCTGTTGATGAAAAACTGTTTTTT.